This T cell receptor beta chain was sequenced during a study of shared clonotypes between healthy human individuals. Overall study: The study used three CD4 naive, three CD4 memory, two CD8 naive and one CD8 memory plate per donor. Study-wide points: In having few donors, the study represented limited genetic and exposure-history diversity.

V lost 5 bases and J lost 13, with 6 bases in between. In germline, CDR1 is SEHNR, CDR2 FQNEAQ (reference sequence). CDR3 length equals 8 residues. The repertoire was sequenced with immunoSEQ multiplex PCR; TCRdb's copy has only in-frame clones and lacks some. The sample consists of 2,500,000 or so clones, 80% to 95% of them appearing once. Donors, healthy HIV-negative adults, lacked recent acute infections or vaccinations. From CD4+ cells came CD45RA+ naive and CD45RA-negative memory subsets. This clone appeared a single time. Its antigen is undetermined. The specimen was naive CD4+ T cells from PBMCs. Subset described: CD45RA+ positively selected. The clonotype comes from a man aged 18 to 30 in good health. Some clones in this sample may be carry-over from other donors' samples. This sequence joins TRBV7-9 and TRBJ2-7; D call uncertain. The CDR3 here is CASSPRYF. For the CDR3, the DNA is TGTGCCAGCAGCCCCCGTTACTTC.